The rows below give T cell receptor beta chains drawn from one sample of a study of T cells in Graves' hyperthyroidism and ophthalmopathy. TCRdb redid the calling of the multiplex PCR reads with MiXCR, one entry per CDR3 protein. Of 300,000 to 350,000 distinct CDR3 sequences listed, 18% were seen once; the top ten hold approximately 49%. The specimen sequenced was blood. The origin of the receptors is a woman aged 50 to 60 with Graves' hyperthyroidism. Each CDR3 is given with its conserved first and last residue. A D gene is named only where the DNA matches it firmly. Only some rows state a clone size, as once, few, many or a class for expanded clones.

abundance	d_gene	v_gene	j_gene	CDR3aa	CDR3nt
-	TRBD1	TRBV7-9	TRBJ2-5	CASSLATGVQETQYF	TGTGCCAGCAGCTTGGCCACAGGGGTCCAAGAGACCCAGTACTTC
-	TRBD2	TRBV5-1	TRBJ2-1	CASSLEAGGNEQFF	TGCGCCAGCAGCTTGGAGGCGGGAGGGAATGAGCAGTTCTTC
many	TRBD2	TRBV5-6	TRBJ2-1	CASSLEAGGLYEQFF	TGTGCCAGCAGCTTGGAAGCGGGGGGGCTCTATGAGCAGTTCTTC
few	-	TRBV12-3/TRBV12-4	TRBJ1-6	CASSPNNSPLHF	TGTGCCAGCAGTCCTAATAATTCACCCCTCCACTTT
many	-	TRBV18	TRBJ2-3	CASSEQEKDTQYF	TGTGCCAGCTCGGAACAGGAAAAGGATACGCAGTATTTT
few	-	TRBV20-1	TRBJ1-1	CGGLVMNTEAFF	TGCGGGGGTCTAGTTATGAACACTGAAGCTTTCTTT
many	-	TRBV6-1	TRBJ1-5	CASSYRDGRPSNQPQHF	TGTGCCAGCAGTTACCGGGACGGCCGTCCTAGCAATCAGCCCCAGCATTTT
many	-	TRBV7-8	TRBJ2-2	CASSWGVKSRSRELFF	TGTGCCAGCAGCTGGGGAGTTAAATCAAGGTCAAGGGAGCTGTTTTTT
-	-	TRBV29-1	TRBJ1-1	CSVAGVNTEAFF	TGCAGCGTTGCAGGGGTAAACACTGAAGCTTTCTTT
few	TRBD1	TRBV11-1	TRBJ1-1	CASSPTDREWAEAFF	TGTGCCAGCAGTCCAACAGACAGGGAGTGGGCTGAAGCTTTCTTT
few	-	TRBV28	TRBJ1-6	CASSSGWNSPLHF	TGTGCCAGCAGTTCAGGATGGAATTCACCCCTCCACTTT
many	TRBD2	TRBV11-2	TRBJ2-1	CASSSTSDEQFF	TGTGCCAGCAGCTCCACTAGCGATGAGCAGTTCTTC
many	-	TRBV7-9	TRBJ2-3	CASSLIYWGGTDTQYF	TGTGCCAGCAGCCTAATTTACTGGGGAGGCACAGATACGCAGTATTTT
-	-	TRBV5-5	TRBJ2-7	CASSLGPELLYEQYF	TGTGCCAGCAGCTTGGGTCCCGAACTGCTCTACGAGCAGTACTTC
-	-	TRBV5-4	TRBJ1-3	CASKKGVAGNTIYF	TGTGCCAGCAAGAAAGGGGTCGCTGGAAACACCATATATTTT
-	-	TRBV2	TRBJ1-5	CASGGQSNQPQHF	TGTGCCAGCGGGGGGCAGTCCAATCAGCCCCAGCATTTT
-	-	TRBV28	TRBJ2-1	CASSLNRDNEQFF	TGTGCCAGCAGTTTGAACCGGGACAATGAGCAGTTCTTC
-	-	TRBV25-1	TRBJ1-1	CASRGPANTEAFF	TGTGCCAGCAGGGGACCAGCGAACACTGAAGCTTTCTTT
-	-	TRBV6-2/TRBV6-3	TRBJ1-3	CASGIGNSGNTIYF	TGTGCCAGCGGGATAGGGAATTCTGGAAACACCATATATTTT
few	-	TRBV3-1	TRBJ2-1	CASSPLETSSYNEQFF	TGTGCCAGCAGCCCTCTGGAAACTTCCTCCTACAATGAGCAGTTCTTC
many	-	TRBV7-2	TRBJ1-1	CASRSSTANTEAFF	TGTGCCAGCAGGTCGTCCACAGCGAACACTGAAGCTTTCTTT
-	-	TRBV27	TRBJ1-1	CASSSLQGLNTEAFF	TGTGCCAGCAGTTCTCTACAGGGATTGAACACTGAAGCTTTCTTT
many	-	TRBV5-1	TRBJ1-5	CASSLRGDNQPQHF	TGCGCCAGCAGCTTGCGTGGGGACAATCAGCCCCAGCATTTT
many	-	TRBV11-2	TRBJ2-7	CASSYQPGPGYEQYF	TGTGCCAGCAGCTATCAACCCGGGCCGGGCTACGAGCAGTACTTC
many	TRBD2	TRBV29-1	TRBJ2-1	CSAQTSGRMGEQFF	TGCAGCGCACAGACTAGCGGGAGGATGGGTGAGCAGTTCTTC
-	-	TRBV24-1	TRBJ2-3	CATSDPWTGTDTQYF	TGTGCCACCAGTGATCCCTGGACAGGCACAGATACGCAGTATTTT
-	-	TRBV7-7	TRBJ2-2	CASSLSPGANTGELFF	TGTGCTAGCAGCTTATCTCCGGGCGCGAACACCGGGGAGCTGTTTTTT
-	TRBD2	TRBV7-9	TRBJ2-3	CASPVGLAGADTQYF	TGTGCCAGCCCCGTCGGGCTAGCGGGAGCAGATACGCAGTATTTT
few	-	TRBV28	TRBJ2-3	CASSFVWTSTDTQYF	TGTGCCAGCAGTTTCGTCTGGACTAGCACAGATACGCAGTATTTT
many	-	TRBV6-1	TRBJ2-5	CASSAFGGQWETQYF	TGTGCCAGCAGCGCTTTCGGGGGGCAGTGGGAGACCCAGTACTTC
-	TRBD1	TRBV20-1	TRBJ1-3	CSARGTVGNTIYF	TGCAGTGCTAGGGGGACAGTTGGAAACACCATATATTTT
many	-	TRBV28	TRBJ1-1	CASRSDRNTEAFF	TGTGCCAGCAGGTCTGACAGGAACACTGAAGCTTTCTTT
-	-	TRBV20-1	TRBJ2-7	CSARDFVTEQYF	TGCAGTGCTAGAGATTTTGTGACCGAGCAGTACTTC
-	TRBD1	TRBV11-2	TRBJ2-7	CASSLRDRGDEQYF	TGTGCCAGCAGCCTACGGGACAGGGGGGACGAGCAGTACTTC
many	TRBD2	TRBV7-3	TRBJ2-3	CASSLWGLAAPGADTQYF	TGTGCCAGCAGCTTATGGGGACTAGCGGCCCCCGGAGCAGATACGCAGTATTTT
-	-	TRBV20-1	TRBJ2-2	CSAQSGPNTGELFF	TGCAGTGCTCAAAGCGGACCGAACACCGGGGAGCTGTTTTTT
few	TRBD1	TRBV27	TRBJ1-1	CASSKSGGRTEAFF	TGTGCCAGCAGTAAATCAGGGGGGAGGACTGAAGCTTTCTTT
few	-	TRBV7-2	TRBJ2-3	CASSLALKQGADTQYF	TGTGCCAGCAGCTTAGCGCTGAAGCAGGGTGCCGATACGCAGTATTTT
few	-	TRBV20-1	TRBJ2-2	CSAQAGDGELFF	TGCAGTGCCCAGGCCGGGGACGGGGAGCTGTTTTTT
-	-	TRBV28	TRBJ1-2	CASSLWFRGSADGYTF	TGTGCCAGCAGTTTATGGTTTAGGGGCAGCGCAGATGGCTACACCTTC
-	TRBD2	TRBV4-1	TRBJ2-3	CASSQLAGEFGDTQYF	TGCGCCAGCAGCCAATTGGCGGGGGAATTTGGAGATACGCAGTATTTT
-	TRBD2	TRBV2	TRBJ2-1	CASRKPGLALDKNNEQFF	TGTGCCAGCAGGAAACCGGGACTAGCGTTAGACAAAAACAATGAGCAGTTCTTC
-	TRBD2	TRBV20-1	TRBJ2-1	CSARILAGVSREQFF	TGCAGTGCTAGAATCCTAGCGGGAGTATCACGGGAGCAGTTCTTC
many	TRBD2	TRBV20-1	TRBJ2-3	CSARHGSGGAADTQYF	TGCAGTGCTAGACACGGAAGCGGGGGGGCCGCAGATACGCAGTATTTT
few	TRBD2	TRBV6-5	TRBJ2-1	CASSYSSAGGSYNEQFF	TGTGCCAGCAGTTACTCTAGTGCGGGAGGGTCCTACAATGAGCAGTTCTTC
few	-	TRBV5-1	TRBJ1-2	CASSLVPAYGYTF	TGCGCCAGCAGCTTGGTGCCAGCCTATGGCTACACCTTC
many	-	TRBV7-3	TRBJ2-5	CASSLVGAQGGETQYF	TGTGCCAGCAGCTTAGTTGGGGCGCAGGGGGGCGAGACCCAGTACTTC
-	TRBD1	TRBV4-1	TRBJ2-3	CASSVLPGQGVDTQYF	TGCGCCAGCAGCGTTCTCCCGGGACAGGGGGTAGATACGCAGTATTTT
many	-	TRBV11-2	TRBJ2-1	CASSLVVTSNEQFF	TGTGCCAGCAGCTTAGTGGTTACTAGCAATGAGCAGTTCTTC
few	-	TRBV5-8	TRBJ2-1	CASSLSRKGNEQFF	TGTGCCAGCAGCTTGTCCAGGAAGGGCAATGAGCAGTTCTTC
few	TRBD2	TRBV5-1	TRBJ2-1	CASSLVAGLDNEQFF	TGCGCCAGCAGCTTGGTAGCGGGACTGGACAATGAGCAGTTCTTC
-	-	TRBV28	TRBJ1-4	CASTPHHRNEKLFF	TGTGCCAGCACCCCACACCACCGTAATGAAAAACTGTTTTTT
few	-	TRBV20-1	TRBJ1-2	CSATALQGGRRGYTF	TGCAGTGCTACAGCCCTACAGGGAGGTCGGCGTGGCTACACCTTC
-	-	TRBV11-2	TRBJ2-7	CASSFVRESYEQYF	TGTGCCAGCAGCTTTGTACGGGAGTCGTACGAGCAGTACTTC
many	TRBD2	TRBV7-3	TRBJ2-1	CASSLMLADGEQFF	TGTGCCAGCAGCTTAATGCTAGCGGATGGGGAGCAGTTCTTC